The clone carrying this T cell receptor beta chain was recorded many times. No antigen is known for it. The sample comes from a study of T cells after yellow fever vaccination. A single record per CDR3 protein comes from TCRdb applying MiXCR to the 5' RACE reads. The sample lists some 110,000 distinct CDR3 sequences, roughly 7.2% seen once, with 2.7% in the top ten. Overall study findings and caveats: Contamination by abundant bulk-population clonotypes could be present in FACS-sorted repertoires.

Trimming pared 2 bases from V and 4 bases from J, leaving 9 bases between. This CDR3 spans 14 amino acids. CDR1 is SGHAT and CDR2 is FQDESV in the germline V gene (reference sequence). The chain links TRBV11-1 to TRBJ2-1; TRBD1 might be the D (6 bases). The sample consisted of CD4+ T cells sorted from PBMCs, taken roughly 47 days after the first yellow fever vaccination. The source is a man between 18 and 35 years old who received the YFV17D yellow fever vaccine. The CDR3 DNA is TGTGCCAGCAGCTTACTGGACAGTTACAATGAGCAGTTCTTC. This gives the protein CASSLLDSYNEQFF.